The 8 T cell receptor beta chains reported below all come from one sample, sequenced in a study of metastatic and nonmetastatic thyroid tumors (dated by TCRdb to about 2020). Before undergoing thyroid surgery, none of the patients had been given any kind of treatment. The method behind the library was PCR. Sequencing used an Illumina HiSeq 4000. TCRdb took the public reads, trimmed them with fastp at Q25, ran MiXCR for clone calling and kept in-frame beta chains. The sample table shows about 25,000 clones, and approximately 20% are seen once. The biggest ten clones account for approximately 4.6% of the sample. Sequences were obtained from blood. Receptor source: a male donor with papillary thyroid cancer or a benign thyroid nodule (not recorded which). Some clones in this sample may be carry-over from other donors' samples.

This clone appeared many times. This chain links TRBV6-1 with TRBJ2-3; 8 bases map to TRBD1. V was pared by 6 bases and J by 6 bases, with 5 bases of the junction left unmatched. This CDR3 is built from 13 residues. Germline CDR1 MNHNS, CDR2 SASEGT. In DNA form, the CDR3 reads TGTGCCAGCAGACCGGACAGGGAGGATACGCAGTATTTT. It is translated as CASRPDREDTQYF.

This clone was seen more than once but under ten times. The chain links TRBV12-3 or TRBV12-4 to TRBJ2-5; tentatively, D is TRBD1 or TRBD2 (5 bases each). CDR3 size: 12 residues. V dropped 8 bases and J dropped 8 bases, with 15 bases sitting between them. The CDR3 sequence is CASQRGGDTQYF. The CDR3 DNA is TGTGCCAGCCAGAGGGGTGGGGATACCCAGTACTTC.

Many counts were recorded for this clone. The chain has TRBV4-1 and TRBJ1-4, with a weak D call TRBD1 (5 bases). Trimming removed 3 bases at V and 0 bases at J, with 8 bases between. The CDR3 has 15 residues. Germline V CDR1 and CDR2: MGHRA, YSYEKL. Written as DNA, the CDR3 is TGCGCCAGCAGCCAGGGGGAAGCAACTAATGAAAAACTGTTTTTT. Amino acids: CASSQGEATNEKLFF.

This clone was counted many times. This chain connects TRBV2 to TRBJ2-5, with 11 bases fitting TRBD2. The CDR3 is made up of 16 amino acids. V was clipped by 2 bases and J by 4 bases; unmatched bases: 6. Germline V CDR1 and CDR2: SNHLY, FYNNEI. As DNA, the CDR3 is TGTGCCAGCAGTGAAACTAGCGGGAGAGGGGGAGAGACCCAGTACTTC. Its translation is CASSETSGRGGETQYF. Full variable domain (remainder filled in from reference TRBV2 and TRBJ2-5): EPEVTQTPSHQVTQMGQEVILRCVPISNHLYFYWYRQILGQKVEFLVSFYNNEISEKSEIFDDQFSVERPDGSNFTLKIRSTKLEDSAMYFCASSETSGRGGETQYFGPGTRLLVL.

This clone was recorded at least ten times. The chain has TRBV20-1 and TRBJ1-1; tentative D call: TRBD1 (5 bases). Looked up from germline, CDR1 is DFQATT and CDR2 is SNEGSKA (reference sequence). The CDR3 consists of 13 residues. The CDR3: CGAGWDQNTEAFF. The DNA of the CDR3 is TGCGGGGCAGGGTGGGATCAGAACACTGAAGCTTTCTTT.

This clone came up many times. The V gene is TRBV20-1, the J gene TRBJ2-5, with 9 bases that match TRBD2. V dropped 2 bases and J dropped 5; count of bases not matched to a gene: 9. This CDR3 is 15 amino acids long. The germline V gene has CDR1 DFQATT and CDR2 SNEGSKA (reference sequence). CDR3 sequence: CSARPQREDYETQYF. CDR3 bases: TGCAGTGCTAGACCCCAGCGGGAGGATTACGAGACCCAGTACTTC.

This chain connects TRBV20-1 to TRBJ1-6; weak D call: TRBD1 (5 bases). Trimming removed 5 bases at V and 10 bases at J, with 15 bases between. CDR1 is DFQATT and CDR2 is SNEGSKA in the germline V gene (reference sequence). The CDR3 spans 13 residues. The CDR3 loop is CSASQQESSPLHF. CDR3 in DNA: TGCAGTGCTTCCCAACAGGAATCCTCACCCCTCCACTTT.

V usage is TRBV9 and J usage is TRBJ2-7; D gene unclear. Germline CDR1 is SGDLS and CDR2 is YYNGEE. V was pared by 1 base and J by 6 bases, with 11 bases between. This CDR3 region has 13 residues. This chain's CDR3 is CASSVNGPSEQYF. The CDR3 nucleotides are TGTGCCAGCAGCGTAAACGGGCCAAGCGAGCAGTACTTC.